The 29 T cell receptor beta chains below all came from one sample that was sequenced in a study of blood T cells in healthy people across ages. A sample-barcoded 5' primer and a J-beta primer mix were used in a second PCR of about 7 to 12 cycles. Each CDR3 protein is one row after TCRdb ran MiXCR on the 5' RACE reads. Counted here are about 690,000 distinct CDR3 sequences, approximately 40% occurring once; the ten biggest clones make up approximately 31%. Input material: blood. All receptors derive from a man older than 75 in good health.

Note on this clonotype: Germline and junction disagree at one end, which may indicate a read error. V and J are TRBV2 and TRBJ1-2; 9 bases map to TRBD1. The CDR3 consists of 16 residues. Germline loops: CDR1 SNHLY, CDR2 FYNNEI. The CDR3 is CVSITQGAFRGDGYTF. In nucleotides, the CDR3 is TGTGTCAGCATCACACAGGGGGCGTTTAGAGGAGATGGCTACACCTTC.

The chain combines TRBV7-2 with TRBJ1-5; D is unresolved. V dropped 5 bases and J dropped 3 bases, with 8 bases sitting between them. The CDR3 runs to 13 residues. Per germline, CDR1 SGHTA and CDR2 FQGNSA. Here the CDR3 reads CASSARTNQPQHF. CDR3 bases: TGTGCCAGCAGCGCTCGTACCAATCAGCCCCAGCATTTT.

The chain joins TRBV6-5 to TRBJ2-1, with 10 bases identical to TRBD1. V was pared by 2 bases and J by 3 bases, with 7 bases of the junction left unmatched. The V gene's germline CDR1 is MNHEY and CDR2 SVGAGI. This CDR3 comprises 17 residues. The CDR3 DNA sequence: TGTGCCAGCAGTTACACATCCGGGACAGGGGTCTACAATGAGCAGTTCTTC. Protein product: CASSYTSGTGVYNEQFF.

V gene TRBV5-5 combines with J gene TRBJ2-7; 7 nucleotides align to TRBD1. CDR1 and CDR2 from the germline V gene are SGHKS and YYEKEE (reference sequence). The junction had 6 bases not matched to a gene; V was cut back by 0 bases and J by 6 bases. CDR3 size: 14 residues. The CDR3 reads CASSLDLGGGEQYF. CDR3 nucleotide sequence: TGTGCCAGCAGCTTGGACCTAGGGGGCGGCGAGCAGTACTTC.

In its sample, this clonotype was seen a few times. This chain uses TRBV11-2 with TRBJ2-5; 14 bases line up with TRBD2. Unmatched junction bases numbered 8, after V lost 1 base and J lost 1 base. Per the germline V gene, CDR1 is SGHAT and CDR2 is FQNNGV. The CDR3 covers 19 residues. This CDR3 reads CASSLAWTSGGRIQETQYF. In DNA form, the CDR3 reads TGTGCCAGCAGCTTAGCTTGGACTAGCGGGGGGAGGATCCAAGAGACCCAGTACTTC.

This rearrangement joins TRBV7-6 to TRBJ2-7; D is possibly TRBD1 or TRBD2 (5 bases each). The V end was cut by 1 base, the J end by 10 bases, with 20 bases between. The CDR3 spans 15 residues. Germline V gene data show CDR1 as SGHVS and CDR2 as FNYEAQ. CDR3 amino acids: CASSLDLGQPRDQYF. In DNA form, the CDR3 reads TGTGCCAGCAGCTTAGATCTTGGACAACCCCGGGACCAGTACTTC.

This clonotype was observed a handful of times. The chain is built from TRBV7-2 and TRBJ1-5; D is possibly TRBD1 (5 bases). Germline CDR1 reads SGHTA; CDR2 reads FQGNSA. V gave up 5 bases and J gave up 11 bases, with 22 bases separating them. The CDR3 runs to 15 residues. The CDR3 DNA is TGTGCCAGCAGCCCAGAAGGGTGGGGGATTTCGGCCCAGCATTTT. Its protein product is CASSPEGWGISAQHF.

This clonotype appeared a few times. The chain carries TRBV7-2 and TRBJ2-7, with D perhaps given as TRBD1 or TRBD2 (5 bases each). V lost 4 bases and J lost 7, with 14 bases in between. From germline, CDR1 is SGHTA and CDR2 FQGNSA. CDR3 size: 13 residues. CDR3 loop: CASSSVGVREQYF. Written as DNA, the CDR3 is TGTGCCAGCAGCTCCGTGGGGGTGAGGGAGCAGTACTTC.

The chain recombines TRBV4-3 with TRBJ1-1; D might be TRBD1 (5 bases). The ends were cut back, 0 bases at V and 0 bases at J, with 11 bases in the middle. The CDR3 is made up of 16 amino acids. The germline CDR1 and CDR2 sequences are LGHNA and YSLEER. The CDR3 DNA reads as TGCGCCAGCAGCCAAGAACCAGGGCTCCTGAACACTGAAGCTTTCTTT. This sequence encodes CASSQEPGLLNTEAFF.

This clonotype showed up just a few times. The rearrangement joins TRBV7-6 to TRBJ2-7, with a tentative D call TRBD1 (6 bases). The CDR3 has 16 amino acids. Trimming pared 3 bases from V and 2 bases from J, leaving 17 bases between. Germline CDR1 is SGHVS and CDR2 is FNYEAQ. CDR3 in amino acids: CASSLVTGGSPYEQYF. The CDR3 DNA is TGTGCCAGCAGCTTGGTGACAGGTGGGAGCCCCTACGAGCAGTACTTC.

The table lists this clonotype with a few counts. The chain is built from TRBV24-1 and TRBJ2-5; TRBD1 matches 10 bases. CDR1 is KGHDR, CDR2 SFDVKD, per germline. The CDR3 spans 16 residues. The V and J ends lost 3 bases and 4 bases, in that order; junction bases with no gene match: 7. The DNA of the CDR3 is TGTGCCACCAGTGATATATTGGGACAGGGGATAGAGACCCAGTACTTC. The encoded protein is CATSDILGQGIETQYF.

Ten or more counts support this clonotype. The rearrangement links TRBV28 to TRBJ2-7, with D possibly being TRBD2 (6 bases). The CDR3 is 13 amino acids. Deletions cut 6 bases from V and 3 bases from J, with 12 bases between. Germline V gene lookup returns CDR1 MDHEN and CDR2 SYDVKM. CDR3 protein: CASSRGLNYEQYF. The CDR3 nucleotides are TGTGCCAGCAGCCGGGGACTGAACTACGAGCAGTACTTC.

This clonotype was seen a few times. This chain uses TRBV4-3 with TRBJ2-2; unclear D gene. From germline, CDR1 is LGHNA and CDR2 YSLEER. There are 15 residues in the CDR3. The V end was cut by 3 bases, the J end by 4 bases, with 12 bases between. This CDR3 is CASSHRRSGTGELFF. As DNA, the CDR3 is TGCGCCAGCAGCCATCGACGGTCAGGCACCGGGGAGCTGTTTTTT.

The chain is built from TRBV24-1 and TRBJ2-3, with 7 bases fitting TRBD2. With V trimmed by 3 bases and J by 2 bases, 4 bases remained unmatched. The CDR3 runs 15 residues. Germline assignment: CDR1 KGHDR and CDR2 SFDVKD. CDR3 sequence reads: CATSDGGDFTDTQYF. CDR3 bases: TGTGCCACCAGTGATGGGGGGGACTTCACAGATACGCAGTATTTT.

The chain carries TRBV12-3 or TRBV12-4 and TRBJ2-3; D is tentatively TRBD1 or TRBD2 (5 bases each). Trimming removed 0 bases from V and 0 bases from J, with 10 bases in between. The CDR3 spans 16 residues. The CDR3 loop reads CASSLAGERSTDTQYF. The DNA of the CDR3 is TGTGCCAGCAGTTTAGCAGGGGAGAGAAGCACAGATACGCAGTATTTT.

This chain connects TRBV7-9 to TRBJ2-7; 9 bases line up with TRBD2. The trim removed 7 bases at V and 9 bases at J, leaving 28 bases unmatched. The CDR3 totals 19 residues. Germline V gives CDR1 SEHNR, CDR2 FQNEAQ (reference sequence). CDR3 nucleotide sequence: TGTGCCAGCATCCCGCCGGGACAGCGGAGTCTAGCGGGACCCTATGGGCAGTACTTC. It codes for CASIPPGQRSLAGPYGQYF.

The chain is built from TRBV20-1 and TRBJ2-7; 9 bases are shared with TRBD2. Germline V gene lookup returns CDR1 DFQATT and CDR2 SNEGSKA (reference sequence). Losses at the gene ends were 3 bases for V and 3 bases for J; bases not matched to a gene: 9. This CDR3 comprises 15 residues. The DNA for the CDR3 is TGCAGTGCTAGGCCAGCGGGGGGAAAGTTCTACGAGCAGTACTTC. It encodes CSARPAGGKFYEQYF.

The rearrangement uses TRBV5-1 and TRBJ1-2; possibly TRBD1 for D (6 bases). V was cut by 1 base and J by 4 bases, with 20 bases left in between. Looked up from germline, CDR1 is SGHRS and CDR2 is YFSETQ. The CDR3 has 17 residues. The CDR3 region has the DNA TGCGCCAGCAGCTTGAACCCGCCAGAACAGGGATTCTATGGCTACACCTTC. Protein: CASSLNPPEQGFYGYTF.

The rearrangement uses TRBV12-3 or TRBV12-4 and TRBJ2-7, with TRBD2 identical over 9 bases. The J segment lost 2 bases and the V segment lost 6 bases, leaving 5 bases of the junction unmatched. The CDR3 runs to 14 residues. The CDR3 DNA is TGTGCCAGCAGGGTAGCGGGAGTAACCTACGAGCAGTACTTC. Amino acids: CASRVAGVTYEQYF.

Comments on this clonotype: Just one base apart from a much larger clone, this may be a read error. The chain uses TRBV20-1 and TRBJ2-1, with D perhaps TRBD2 (5 bases). Trimming removed 3 bases at V and 12 bases at J, with 15 bases between. Germline V lookup: CDR1 DFQATT, CDR2 SNEGSKA (reference sequence). This CDR3 has 12 amino acids. CDR3 amino acids: CSASEPFEGQFF. CDR3 in DNA: TGCAGTGCTAGTGAGCCCTTCGAGGGGCAGTTCTTC.

This chain connects TRBV12-3 or TRBV12-4 to TRBJ2-2; D gene unclear. V was shortened by 6 bases and J by 9 bases, with 11 bases between the two germline ends. The CDR3 extends over 12 amino acids. The CDR3 region is CASRERVRELFF. For the CDR3, the DNA is TGTGCCAGCAGGGAGCGAGTAAGGGAGCTGTTTTTT.

The chain is built from TRBV12-3 or TRBV12-4 and TRBJ2-5, with 7 bases aligning to TRBD1. The CDR3 consists of 15 residues. The trim removed 3 bases at V and 2 bases at J, leaving 6 bases unmatched. The CDR3 nucleotides read TGTGCCAGCAGTTTCGGGACAGCCTATCAAGAGACCCAGTACTTC. Protein product: CASSFGTAYQETQYF.

The chain recombines TRBV4-1 with TRBJ1-1; TRBD1 matches 7 bases. CDR1 is MGHRA and CDR2 is YSYEKL in the germline V gene. CDR3 size: 15 residues. V was pared by 3 bases and J by 4 bases, with 8 bases of the junction left unmatched. CDR3 protein: CASSQLGPGGTEAFF. Written as DNA, the CDR3 is TGCGCCAGCAGCCAGCTGGGGCCAGGGGGCACTGAAGCTTTCTTT.

The CDR3 DNA follows: TGCGCCAGCAGCCAACTAGCGGGAGGGAACGACTACCGCGGTACGCAGTATTTT. As protein: CASSQLAGGNDYRGTQYF. The V call is TRBV4-3, the J call TRBJ2-3, with 12 bases fitting TRBD2. CDR1 LGHNA and CDR2 YSLEER come from the germline V gene. This CDR3 is 18 amino acids long. Losses at the gene ends were 2 bases for V and 8 bases for J; bases not matched to a gene: 14.

As DNA, the CDR3 is TGCGCCAGCAGCCCCTACAGGGTTGAAATTGGTCCGGATACGCAGTATTTT. It specifies CASSPYRVEIGPDTQYF. The V gene is TRBV5-1, the J gene TRBJ2-3; D might be TRBD1 (6 bases). In germline, CDR1 is SGHRS, CDR2 YFSETQ. The V end lost 4 bases, the J end lost 6 bases, and 24 bases lay between the germline ends. The CDR3 spans 17 residues.

This clonotype was observed a few times. The rearrangement uses TRBV7-6 and TRBJ2-7, with a tentative D call TRBD1 (6 bases). The CDR3 loop spans 13 amino acids. Germline V gene sequence: CDR1 SGHVS, CDR2 FNYEAQ. The V end was cut by 4 bases, the J end by 3 bases, with 10 bases between. CDR3 region: CASSSQTGYEQYF. The CDR3 nucleotides read TGTGCCAGCAGCTCCCAGACAGGCTACGAGCAGTACTTC.

V gene TRBV12-3 or TRBV12-4 combines with J gene TRBJ2-3; 8 nucleotides line up with TRBD2. The trim removed 6 bases at V and 4 bases at J, leaving 18 bases unmatched. The CDR3 contains 18 residues. CDR3 region: CASRRNKGTRVRADTQYF. The CDR3 DNA is TGTGCCAGCAGAAGAAATAAAGGGACTAGAGTGAGAGCAGATACGCAGTATTTT.

This clonotype was counted ten times or more. The chain links TRBV29-1 to TRBJ2-3; D remains unclear. The CDR3 covers 12 residues. V lost 3 bases, J lost 4 bases, and 8 bases lay in between. Germline V gene data show CDR1 as SQVTM and CDR2 as ANQGSEA. The CDR3 nucleotides read TGCAGCGTTGAGGAAGGCCCAGATACGCAGTATTTT. It encodes CSVEEGPDTQYF.

This clonotype was counted ten times or more. The V and J genes are TRBV25-1 and TRBJ1-1; D is unresolved. Germline CDR1 MGHDK, CDR2 SYGVNS. There are 13 residues in the CDR3. V was shortened by 2 bases and J by 6 bases, with 10 bases between the two germline ends. CDR3 in DNA: TGTGCCAGCAGTGAAAACCCGGGGTCTGAAGCTTTCTTT. Translated, it gives CASSENPGSEAFF.